The 30 T cell receptor beta chains below were found in one sample sequenced in a study of spatial heterogeneity in lung cancer. Time point given: sample taken at primary tumor resection. Whole RNA came from tumor, nontumor lung or frozen PBMC and was sequenced without being sorted. TCRdb recomputed calls from the 5' RACE reads with MiXCR, one row per CDR3 protein. The table records roughly 79,000 distinct CDR3 sequences, around 12% of them present only once. The sequenced sample was PBMCs, obtained at surgery. These receptors came from a male donor with early-stage non-small cell lung cancer.

The rearrangement joins TRBV29-1 to TRBJ2-3, with 9 positions matching TRBD2. The CDR3 is 15 amino acids. The ends lost 6 bases at V and 2 bases at J; junction bases unmatched: 9. Germline V gene sequence: CDR1 SQVTM, CDR2 ANQGSEA. CDR3 sequence (DNA): TGCAGCGTACGGACTAGCGTGGGCTACACAGATACGCAGTATTTT. It yields the protein CSVRTSVGYTDTQYF.

The sample holds a few counts of this clonotype. V gene TRBV5-6 combines with J gene TRBJ2-3; D remains ambiguous. Germline V gene lookup returns CDR1 SGHDT and CDR2 YYEEEE. Trimming removed 1 base from V and 7 bases from J, with 10 bases in between. The CDR3 spans 13 residues. CDR3 in amino acids: CASSLTEPNTQYF. The DNA of the CDR3 is TGTGCCAGCAGCTTGACAGAGCCTAATACGCAGTATTTT.

This clonotype was seen more than once but under ten times. V and J are TRBV12-3 or TRBV12-4 and TRBJ1-2; D is undetermined. The CDR3 length is 13 residues. Trimming took 0 bases from V and 5 from J, leaving 7 bases between them. CDR3 sequence: CASSLAGGYGYTF. CDR3 bases: TGTGCCAGCAGTTTAGCCGGCGGATATGGCTACACCTTC.

This chain's CDR3 is CASGTGGFYEQYF. The CDR3 bases are TGTGCCAGCGGGACAGGGGGCTTCTACGAGCAGTACTTC. The chain links TRBV6-6 to TRBJ2-7; 12 bases are shared with TRBD1. The CDR3 length is 13 residues. CDR1 MNHNY and CDR2 SVGAGI come from the germline V gene (reference sequence). With 8 bases clipped from V and 3 bases from J, the junction kept 2 bases outside the gene matches.

This clonotype was observed a single time. The rearrangement uses TRBV20-1 and TRBJ2-5; 7 positions agree with TRBD1. This CDR3 is 13 amino acids long. Germline-derived CDR1 and CDR2 are DFQATT and SNEGSKA (reference sequence). V dropped 5 bases and J dropped 5; count of bases not matched to a gene: 8. The chain's CDR3 is CSALGTAGETQYF. In DNA, the CDR3 is TGCAGTGCTCTTGGGACAGCCGGGGAGACCCAGTACTTC.

V usage is TRBV5-1 and J usage is TRBJ1-4, with 8 nucleotides matching TRBD1. The CDR3 covers 20 residues. V shed 2 bases, J shed 0 bases, and the junction held 15 bases outside the gene matches. The germline V gene encodes CDR1 SGHRS and CDR2 YFSETQ. In DNA form, the CDR3 reads TGCGCCAGCAGCTTAAACTCCAGGGGGCAATCCTTTGCAACTAATGAAAAACTGTTTTTT. Amino acid sequence: CASSLNSRGQSFATNEKLFF.

The V call is TRBV7-6, the J call TRBJ2-5; weak D call: TRBD1 (8 bases). V was trimmed by 5 bases and J by 6 bases, leaving 16 bases between them. This CDR3 spans 14 amino acids. The germline V gene encodes CDR1 SGHVS and CDR2 FNYEAQ. The CDR3 is CASSQYRGGKTQYF. The CDR3, as DNA: TGTGCCAGCAGCCAGTACAGGGGGGGGAAGACCCAGTACTTC. The entire variable domain, with the rest obtained from reference TRBV7-6 and TRBJ2-5, is as follows: GAGVSQSPRYKVTKRGQDVALRCDPISGHVSLYWYRQALGQGPEFLTYFNYEAQQDKSGLPNDRFSAERPEGSISTLTIQRTEQRDSAMYRCASSQYRGGKTQYFGPGTRLLVL.

In DNA, the CDR3 is TGTGCCTGGAGCCTGTCGGACATTTACACTGAAGCTTTCTTT. The encoded protein is CAWSLSDIYTEAFF. The genes are TRBV30 and TRBJ1-1; TRBD1 is a possible D gene (5 bases). V lost 3 bases to trimming and J lost 3 bases, with 14 bases between them. This CDR3 comprises 14 residues. Germline loops: CDR1 GTSNPN, CDR2 SVGIG (reference sequence).

V gene TRBV7-3 combines with J gene TRBJ2-3; D is unclear. V shed 5 bases and J shed 2 bases, with 8 bases lying between them. The length of the CDR3 is 13 residues. CDR1 and CDR2 from the germline V gene are SGHTA and FQGTGA. CDR3 sequence (DNA): TGTGCCAGCAGCCCCCAGTCCACAGATACGCAGTATTTT. The encoded protein is CASSPQSTDTQYF. The full variable domain, rest sourced from reference TRBV7-3 and TRBJ2-3, is GAGVSQTPSNKVTEKGKYVELRCDPISGHTALYWYRQSLGQGPEFLIYFQGTGAADDSGLPNDRFFAVRPEGSVSTLKIQRTERGDSAVYLCASSPQSTDTQYFGPGTRLTVL.

This chain joins TRBV29-1 and TRBJ2-3; 8 bases are a match to TRBD1. CDR1 is SQVTM, CDR2 ANQGSEA, per germline. Unmatched junction bases numbered 9, after V lost 5 bases and J lost 5 bases. The CDR3 has 14 amino acids. This CDR3 is CSVLAGGMEDTQYF. The CDR3 nucleotides are TGCAGCGTTCTGGCAGGGGGCATGGAAGATACGCAGTATTTT.

The rearrangement uses TRBV20-1 and TRBJ1-5; D might be TRBD1 (5 bases). The CDR3 covers 15 residues. V lost 7 bases, J lost 4 bases, and 20 bases lay in between. CDR1 DFQATT and CDR2 SNEGSKA come from the germline V gene (reference sequence). The CDR3 nucleotides are TGCAGTGGCATGAGGGCGGGCAGGGATAATCAGCCCCAGCATTTT. It translates to CSGMRAGRDNQPQHF.

In its sample, this clonotype was seen a few times. The rearrangement links TRBV30 to TRBJ2-7; possible D gene TRBD2, 5 bases. Trimming took 1 base from V and 6 from J, leaving 19 bases between them. The germline gives CDR1 GTSNPN, CDR2 SVGIG (reference sequence). CDR3 length: 15 residues. The CDR3: CAWSDPDLQAGEQYF. DNA for the CDR3: TGTGCCTGGAGTGATCCGGACCTTCAGGCGGGCGAGCAGTACTTC.

This clonotype was observed at least ten times. The chain employs TRBV12-3 or TRBV12-4 and TRBJ1-5; unclear D gene. This CDR3 is built from 13 residues. V lost 2 bases and J lost 4, with 6 bases in between. The CDR3: CASSLSGNQPQHF. DNA of the CDR3: TGTGCCAGCAGTTTATCCGGAAATCAGCCCCAGCATTTT.

This clonotype was counted a few times. The V and J genes are TRBV5-1 and TRBJ2-7; 9 bases match TRBD1. The CDR3 extends over 13 amino acids. Trimming removed 2 bases from V and 7 bases from J; junction bases left unmatched: 4. The germline CDR1 and CDR2 sequences are SGHRS and YFSETQ. The CDR3 loop reads CASSLGQGREQYF. The CDR3 DNA reads as TGCGCCAGCAGCTTAGGACAGGGGAGAGAGCAGTACTTC.

J is TRBJ2-7 and V is TRBV6-1; TRBD2 matches 10 bases. The CDR3 consists of 15 residues. Germline lookup yields CDR1 MNHNS and CDR2 SASEGT. V lost 6 bases and J lost 4; bases outside the gene matches: 9. In DNA, the CDR3 is TGTGCCAGCAGCGAGACGTCTAGCGGGGGATACGAGCAGTACTTC. As protein: CASSETSSGGYEQYF.

The chain combines TRBV5-1 with TRBJ2-1, with D possibly TRBD2 on 6 matching bases. CDR3 length: 13 residues. Looked up from germline, CDR1 is SGHRS and CDR2 is YFSETQ. Between the trimmed V and J ends, which lost 0 bases and 7 bases, there was a span of 8 bases. CDR3 DNA sequence: TGCGCCAGCAGCTTGGGGAGCGGGAATGAGCAGTTCTTC. Protein: CASSLGSGNEQFF.

This chain links TRBV7-8 with TRBJ2-5; D tentatively fits TRBD1 or TRBD2 (5 bases each). Looked up from germline, CDR1 is SGHVS and CDR2 is FQNEAQ. With 1 base removed from V and 2 bases from J, the gap between germline ends came to 11 bases. CDR3 length: 15 amino acids. The CDR3 here is CASSLGGYGQETQYF. In nucleotides, the CDR3 is TGTGCCAGCAGCTTAGGGGGGTATGGGCAAGAGACCCAGTACTTC.

This clonotype was recorded a few times. The chain recombines TRBV6-5 with TRBJ1-6; TRBD1 agrees at 11 bases. Germline lookup yields CDR1 MNHEY and CDR2 SVGAGI. V lost 6 bases to trimming and J lost 5 bases; unmatched junction nucleotides: 3. The CDR3 totals 15 residues. CDR3 bases: TGTGCCAGCAGCCAGGGACAGGGGGATAATTCACCCCTCCACTTT. Protein: CASSQGQGDNSPLHF.

The sample holds a few counts of this clonotype. The rearrangement links TRBV7-9 to TRBJ2-7; TRBD1 aligns across 7 bases. The CDR3 spans 14 residues. The ends lost 5 bases at V and 3 bases at J; junction bases unmatched: 7. From germline, CDR1 is SEHNR and CDR2 FQNEAQ (reference sequence). Here the CDR3 reads CASSHGTEGYEQYF. The CDR3 bases are TGTGCCAGCAGCCACGGGACAGAGGGCTACGAGCAGTACTTC.

This CDR3 reads CSVEEGGTPQGTQYF. The CDR3 DNA follows: TGCAGCGTTGAAGAGGGGGGGACACCACAAGGTACGCAGTATTTT. The chain employs TRBV29-1 and TRBJ2-3; TRBD2 is a possible D gene (7 bases). There are 15 residues in the CDR3. The germline V gene has CDR1 SQVTM and CDR2 ANQGSEA. V was cut by 0 bases and J by 8 bases, with 18 bases left in between.

This clonotype was seen only a few times. The J gene is TRBJ2-1, the V gene TRBV7-9; 7 nucleotides align to TRBD2. CDR1 SEHNR and CDR2 FQNEAQ come from the germline V gene (reference sequence). With 4 bases clipped from V and 4 bases from J, the junction kept 10 bases outside the gene matches. There are 16 residues in the CDR3. The CDR3 reads CASSSGEGRAYNEQFF. CDR3 in DNA: TGTGCCAGCAGCTCCGGGGAAGGGAGGGCTTACAATGAGCAGTTCTTC.

This clonotype was counted between two and nine times. The chain joins TRBV7-8 to TRBJ2-2; 13 bases align to TRBD2. Germline CDR1 is SGHVS and CDR2 is FQNEAQ. Losses at the gene ends were 6 bases for V and 9 bases for J; bases not matched to a gene: 4. This CDR3 is 14 amino acids long. The CDR3 coding sequence is TGTGCCAGCAGAATAGGGACTAGCGGGAGGGAGCTGTTTTTT. Translated: CASRIGTSGRELFF.

This clonotype was recorded many times. This sequence joins TRBV7-9 and TRBJ1-3; no definite D call. Germline CDR1 is SEHNR and CDR2 is FQNEAQ (reference sequence). V was trimmed by 1 base and J by 4 bases, leaving 5 bases between them. The CDR3 is 13 residues long. The CDR3 region is CASSLGEGNTIYF. In DNA form, the CDR3 reads TGTGCCAGCAGCTTAGGGGAAGGAAACACCATATATTTT.

There are many counts of this clonotype. The chain is built from TRBV29-1 and TRBJ1-1; 11 bases are a match to TRBD1. J lost 5 bases, V lost 6 bases, and 8 bases had no gene match. There are 14 residues in the CDR3. CDR1 and CDR2 from the germline V gene are SQVTM and ANQGSEA. The CDR3 DNA reads TGCAGCGTCCTAGGACAGGGGGCTAGGACTGAAGCTTTCTTT. Translated: CSVLGQGARTEAFF.

There are a few counts of this clonotype. As DNA, the CDR3 is TGTGCCAGCTCACCACCGGGCCGGACTCCCGGGACCCAGTACTTC. Translating it yields CASSPPGRTPGTQYF. This chain links TRBV18 with TRBJ2-5, with a possible D match to TRBD2 (5 bases). V lost 0 bases and J lost 7, with 15 bases in between. CDR3 length: 15 residues. CDR1 is KGHSH, CDR2 LQKENI, per germline.

The J gene is TRBJ2-7, the V gene TRBV7-9; 7 bases line up with TRBD2. CDR1 is SEHNR, CDR2 FQNEAQ, per germline (reference sequence). The CDR3 runs 14 residues. With 4 bases clipped from V and 6 bases from J, the junction kept 9 bases outside the gene matches. The CDR3 loop reads CASSSDGRGFEQYF. DNA for the CDR3: TGTGCCAGCAGCTCCGATGGGAGGGGCTTCGAGCAGTACTTC.

The chain links TRBV20-1 to TRBJ2-3, with 9 bases aligning to TRBD2. J lost 4 bases, V lost 7 bases, and 15 bases had no gene match. CDR3 size: 16 residues. Germline CDR1 reads DFQATT; CDR2 reads SNEGSKA (reference sequence). CDR3 nucleotide sequence: TGCAGTGTTGGGAGACTAGGTAGCGGGAGATCAGATACGCAGTATTTT. This translates into CSVGRLGSGRSDTQYF.

The chain is built from TRBV19 and TRBJ2-1, with 7 bases fitting TRBD1. The CDR3 is made up of 13 amino acids. J lost 3 bases, V lost 8 bases, and 4 bases had no gene match. Germline CDR1 and CDR2: LNHDA and SQIVND (reference sequence). CDR3 coding DNA: TGTGCCAGTGCCGGGACAGTCTACAATGAGCAGTTCTTC. It translates to CASAGTVYNEQFF.

The rearrangement links TRBV29-1 to TRBJ2-3; 10 nucleotides agree with TRBD2. The CDR3 sequence is 15 residues long. V gave up 3 bases and J gave up 2 bases; unmatched junction bases: 5. Germline V gene lookup returns CDR1 SQVTM and CDR2 ANQGSEA. This chain's CDR3 is CSVDGLAENTDTQYF. Written as DNA, the CDR3 is TGCAGCGTTGATGGACTAGCGGAAAACACAGATACGCAGTATTTT.

J is TRBJ2-2 and V is TRBV9; a possible D gene is TRBD2 (6 bases). CDR1 and CDR2 from the germline V gene are SGDLS and YYNGEE. The CDR3 is 15 residues long. V shed 2 bases and J shed 6 bases, with 14 bases lying between them. CDR3 nucleotide sequence: TGTGCCAGCAGCGTCTCTAGTCCGGGGGCCGGGGAGCTGTTTTTT. It encodes CASSVSSPGAGELFF.